This note documents a single T cell receptor (beta chain) sequence. Its antigen has not been determined. Base qualities are not at hand, and no much larger clone is one base apart. Healthy HIV-negative adults with no recently reported acute infections or vaccinations were included as donors. Every donor was a Caucasian adult living in Nashville, Tennessee, USA. Magnetic negative selection was used to enrich CD4+ T cells, after which naive cells were positively selected on CD45RA and the negative fraction became the memory subset. Blood was obtained by leukapheresis, after which PBMCs were separated by Ficoll-Histopaque density gradient centrifugation and cryopreserved in liquid nitrogen vapor phase. Analytical flow cytometry was used to check the purity and quantity of every magnetically sorted T cell population. From each sorted fraction, genomic DNA was isolated and quantified by UV absorbance on a Nanodrop 2000c.

The data stem from a study of shared clonotypes between healthy human individuals (dated by TCRdb to 2018 to 2021). Turning to the overall study: The cohort comprised two women and a few men aged 18 to 49 years. Per donor, three plates each were used for CD4 naive and CD4 memory, two for CD8 naive, and one for CD8 memory. The study deeply sequenced blood TCR repertoires of 5 or 6 healthy adults to estimate repertoire size and the extent of clonotype sharing between individuals. To increase sequencing depth and limit assay-specific biases, TCR repertoire library preparation and sequencing were carried out by different laboratories using diverse techniques. Each donor's leukapheresis produced roughly between about 0.85 and 10 billion PBMCs.

Using the deep immunoSEQ assay, TCR CDR3 regions were amplified from genomic DNA by multiplex PCR. Extracted genomic DNA from each cell subset was spread evenly across all wells of several immunoSEQ 96-well plates, with each plate serving as a replicate. For sorted subsets, each replicate PCR was loaded with about 0.2 ug genomic DNA, equivalent to 30,000 or so T cell genomes. Purified libraries were quantified with a Qubit 3.0 fluorometer, sized on a Bioanalyzer 2100, and re-quantified with the KAPA Library Quantification kit. Every immunoSEQ 96-well plate was sequenced on a dedicated single-read 150-cycle Illumina NextSeq 550 flow cell. In the paper's pipeline: The immunoSEQ output contained only junctional sequences without quality scores, so filtering could not match that applied to full-length reads. Sequences were annotated with PyIR, a Python wrapper for IgBLAST v1.9, using IMGT germline references to assign V/J genes and CDR3. Reads were removed for weak V/J assignments (E-value above 1e-6), missing CDR3, stop codons, out-of-frame junctions, or ambiguous translated residues. A V3J clonotype was defined by an identical inferred V gene, J gene, and CDR3 amino acid sequence. Percentage overlap between repertoires was calculated by dividing the number of shared unique clonotypes by the size of the smaller repertoire. RTK rarefaction, the Chao1 estimator, and Recon v2.1 estimates of unobserved clonotypes were used to assess repertoire richness. OLGA was used to compute generation probabilities for all TCRbeta clonotypes that the gDNA method yielded from several donors. In its TCRdb copy, this immuneACCESS table keeps in-frame sequences only and misses some clones. Where compared with another copy, unresolved V genes explain less than half of these, and the others have no known cause. The DNA gave D and trimming, while V, J and clone size come from that table. This sample has 730,000 or so clones in its table, and about two thirds of those were observed once. Of the sample, about 2% is held by the ten largest clones.

Taken from cysteine to phenylalanine, the CDR3 has 11 residues. Kept here is only the CDR3 DNA, which spans 33 bases and is read in frame from base 1. The germline V gene supplies CDR1 SGHRS and CDR2 YFSETQ. Study-level results and caveats: Rarefaction of sorted-subset datasets indicated incomplete sequencing despite the large sequencing depth. Across a handful of donors, roughly 5.4% of naive CD4, roughly 3.3% of naive CD8, 2% to 2.5% of memory CD4, and approximately 0.4% of memory CD8 clonotypes were shared. Because the study included only a small number of donors, the genetic and exposure-history diversity represented was limited. Only blood was sampled, and tissue TCR repertoires likely differ from those in blood. Higher generation probabilities were observed for clonotypes shared by all four sorted-subset donors than for non-shared clonotypes. Pairwise subsampling led to the expectation that sequencing depth would affect the degree of clonotype sharing among donors. Estimated clonotype richness was generally larger for naive than for memory subsets.

Sequenced input: memory CD4+ T cells sorted from blood. The sample's cell subset or site, from its label and the paper: CD45RA-negative fraction. The receptor comes from a woman in her twenties or thirties in good health. Recombination joined TRBV5-1 with TRBJ2-5; confidence is insufficient to name the D gene. The J call may not be correct, given that the DNA end is closer to TRBJ2-7. CDR3 loop: CASSLNYEQYF. The sequenced DNA: TGCGCCAGCAGCTTGAACTACGAGCAGTACTTC.